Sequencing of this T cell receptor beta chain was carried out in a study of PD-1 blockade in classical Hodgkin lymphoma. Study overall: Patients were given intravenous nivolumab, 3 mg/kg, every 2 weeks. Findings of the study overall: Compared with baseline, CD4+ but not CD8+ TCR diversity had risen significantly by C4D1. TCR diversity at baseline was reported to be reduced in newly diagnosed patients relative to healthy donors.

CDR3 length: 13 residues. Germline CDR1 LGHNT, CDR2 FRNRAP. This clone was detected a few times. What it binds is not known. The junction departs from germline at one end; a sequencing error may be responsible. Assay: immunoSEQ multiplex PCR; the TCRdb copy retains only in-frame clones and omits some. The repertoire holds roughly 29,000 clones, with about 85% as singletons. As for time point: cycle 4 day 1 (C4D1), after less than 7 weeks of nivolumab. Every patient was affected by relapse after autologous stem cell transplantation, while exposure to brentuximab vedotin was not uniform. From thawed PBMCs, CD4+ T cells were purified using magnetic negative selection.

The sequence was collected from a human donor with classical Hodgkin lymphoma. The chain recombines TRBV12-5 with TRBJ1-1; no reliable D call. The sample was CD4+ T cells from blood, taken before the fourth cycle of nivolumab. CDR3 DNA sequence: TGTGCTAGTGGTTTCGGCCCGAACCCTGAAGCTTTCTTT. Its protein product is CASGFGPNPEAFF.